This paragraph reports one T cell receptor (beta chain). Its specificity is not known. This sample also contains other DNA sequences that code for the same CDR3. Both 60 Vbeta primers and 13 Jbeta primers went into the PCR. Sequencing used immunoSEQ multiplex PCR; TCRdb keeps in-frame clones, though not all of them. The top ten hold under 2.5% of the sample, which has about 180,000 clones, 65% to 80% seen once. The sample is drawn from a study of cytomegalovirus exposure and HLA in healthy donors. About the research overall: A data release that came early held 80 million to 95 million unique TCRs from HLA-typed donors. General study results and limits: Prediction of most subjects' HLA-A and HLA-B alleles by TCR beta sequences was reportedly accurate. Trimming of TCR beta V- and J-genes showed a link, identified in a later analysis, to a missense DCLRE1C variant. The authors confirmed in vitro that three CMV-associated chains were specific for CMV antigens.

The CDR3 runs 14 residues. Germline V gene lookup returns CDR1 SGHRS and CDR2 YFSETQ. V dropped 3 bases and J dropped 2 bases, with 6 bases sitting between them. The receptor comes from a woman aged 25 to 39 in good health and CMV-seropositive. The chain links TRBV5-1 to TRBJ1-6; the D is unclear. The sample comprised PBMCs. CDR3 loop: CASSSGTYNSPLHF. CDR3 DNA sequence: TGCGCCAGCAGCTCGGGAACCTATAATTCACCCCTCCACTTT.